This entry features one T cell receptor (beta chain) sequence. This clone has more than one count but fewer than ten. No cognate antigen has been identified for it. Per-nucleotide qualities are absent, and no much larger clonotype sits a single base away. The library was obtained by the immunoSEQ multiplex PCR assay. In most patients, genomic DNA was isolated using the Qiagen DNeasy Blood and Tissue Kit and sent frozen to Adaptive Biotechnologies for TCR sequencing. For most patients, genomic DNA was subjected to high-throughput TCR-beta CDR3 sequencing by Adaptive Biotechnologies. On the authors' methods: TCR sequencing data were retrieved from Adaptive's ImmunoSEQ software for about 17 patients, whereas three other patients were processed with MiXCR and VDJtools. CD4 versus CD8 sorting errors were corrected by removing sequences found in both subsets at a frequency ratio below 5:1. CDR3 nucleotide sequences shared between donor and recipient were removed because their origin could not be assigned. At least 2-fold expansion over unstimulated cells and a minimum CFSE-low frequency of 0.002% (template counts) or 0.001% (read counts) were required for clones to be classified as alloreactive. Clones detected in sequenced pre-transplant spleen, lymph node, or MLR CFSE-low populations of the donor or recipient were defined as mappable. Cumulative frequency of alloreactive clones was calculated as a percentage of all sequences weighted by copy number. In its TCRdb copy, this immuneACCESS table keeps in-frame sequences only and misses some clones. Where compared with another copy, unresolved V genes explain less than half of these, and the others have no known cause. The D gene and trimming were derived from the DNA, and the V and J assignments and clone size from that table. This sample lists about 120,000 clones; 90% were detected once. The ten largest clones take up roughly 0.2% of the sample.

The sample is drawn from a study of graft-versus-host responses after intestinal transplantation (dated by TCRdb to the early 2020s). Regarding the study in general: Recipients received multivisceral, liver-intestinal, or isolated intestinal transplants. To identify alloreactive clones, pre-transplant mixed lymphocyte reaction products were sequenced and then compared with unstimulated pre-transplant donor and recipient T cells. A peak of at least 4% donor T cells among recipient peripheral blood mononuclear cells was the definition used for donor T cell macrochimerism. Rather than going through the commercial service, samples from a few later patients were sequenced in-house on an Illumina MiSeq and processed with MiXCR. Anti-thymocyte globulin induction was given to all recipients, followed by maintenance tacrolimus and steroids for approximately 3 years. Bulk TCR-beta CDR3 sequencing was used to track graft-versus-host and host-versus-graft alloreactive T cell clones in the graft, circulation and bone marrow after intestinal transplantation. The cohort enrolled under 25 intestinal transplant recipients including one retransplant, and a few patients lacking pretransplant specimens were excluded.

General findings and caveats noted by the study authors: GvH clones were found in recipient bone marrow, and some of the GvH clones appeared earlier in ileal mucosa or blood, which is consistent with an intestinal mucosal origin. Patients with donor T cell macrochimerism had high GvH to HvG T cell clonal ratios in their allografts. Early after transplant, peak levels of circulating GvH clones were found to be associated with declines in HvG clones. The conclusions were limited by the relatively low number and heterogeneity of the intestinal transplant patients.

In the germline V gene, CDR1 corresponds to MGHDK and CDR2 to SYGVNS. Spanning cysteine to phenylalanine, the CDR3 consists of 14 amino acids. The only DNA kept is the CDR3, 42 bases in frame from the first base. The germline V and J ends show losses of 4 bases and 2 bases respectively, and no gene match explains 3 bases of the junction. The meaning of the sample's time point label: cells obtained before transplantation from donor or recipient. CD3+CD4+ and CD3+CD8+ populations were FACS-sorted from unstimulated pre-transplant donor and recipient cells taken from spleen or lymph nodes. This clonotype was sampled from a human donor who received an intestinal transplant. Sample: unstimulated CD4+ T cells sorted from spleen or lymph node cells, taken before intestinal transplant. Recombination joined TRBV25-1 with TRBJ2-7, and 9 junctional nucleotides match TRBD1. The CDR3 in this case is CASSGDRVPYEQYF. The nucleotides are TGTGCCAGCAGTGGGGACAGGGTTCCCTACGAGCAGTACTTC.